Below, 24 T cell receptor beta chains from the same sample are listed, as sequenced in a study of blood T cell repertoires in COVID-19. Produced via immunoSEQ multiplex PCR; TCRdb's table is partial and in-frame only. Among roughly 300,000 clones, around 87% were seen once, and the ten largest hold about 7.8%. Sequencing input: peripheral blood. All receptors derive from a woman aged 50 to 60 who had recovered from COVID-19.

J is TRBJ1-6 and V is TRBV30, with 10 bases that match TRBD1. Germline V gene sequence: CDR1 GTSNPN, CDR2 SVGIG (reference sequence). The V gene end was trimmed by 0 bases and the J gene end by 7 bases; junction bases not matched to a gene: 6. The length of the CDR3 is 16 residues. CDR3 in amino acids: CAWSVAWDRGNSPLHF. CDR3 sequence (DNA): TGTGCCTGGAGTGTCGCTTGGGACAGGGGCAATTCACCCCTCCACTTT. Full variable domain (remainder filled in from reference TRBV30 and TRBJ1-6): SQTIHQWPATLVQPVGSPLSLECTVEGTSNPNLYWYRQAAGRGLQLLFYSVGIGQISSEVPQNLSASRPQDRQFILSSKKLLLSDSGFYLCAWSVAWDRGNSPLHFGNGTRLTVT.

The chain recombines TRBV9 with TRBJ2-7; 9 bases are a match to TRBD1. Germline V gene data show CDR1 as SGDLS and CDR2 as YYNGEE. The CDR3 has 15 amino acids. V lost 2 bases, J lost 4 bases, and 7 bases stayed unmatched. CDR3 DNA: TGTGCCAGCAGCGTTTCTGGACAGGGGTTTTACGAGCAGTACTTC. Its translation: CASSVSGQGFYEQYF. The full variable domain, completed using reference TRBV9 and TRBJ2-7, is DSGVTQTPKHLITATGQRVTLRCSPRSGDLSVYWYQQSLDQGLQFLIQYYNGEERAKGNILERFSAQQFPDLHSELNLSSLELGDSALYFCASSVSGQGFYEQYFGPGTRLTVT.

The chain carries TRBV3-1 (or the pseudogene TRBV3-2) and TRBJ2-2; TRBD1 might be the D (6 bases). CDR1 is LGHDT and CDR2 is YNNKEL in the germline V gene (reference sequence). The CDR3 has 14 amino acids. The V gene lost 2 bases and the J gene lost 5 bases, with 9 bases spanning the gap. CDR3 region: CASSQNQGTGELFF. Written as DNA, the CDR3 is TGTGCCAGCAGCCAAAATCAGGGGACCGGGGAGCTGTTTTTT.

V usage is TRBV6-6 and J usage is TRBJ2-2; 10 bases line up with TRBD1. There are 15 residues in the CDR3. Germline V gene lookup returns CDR1 MNHNY and CDR2 SVGAGI (reference sequence). V dropped 6 bases and J dropped 5; count of bases not matched to a gene: 6. The CDR3 sequence is CASSLKGQGTGELFF. The DNA for the CDR3 is TGTGCCAGCAGCCTGAAGGGACAGGGGACCGGGGAGCTGTTTTTT.

This sequence joins TRBV6-6 and TRBJ2-7; 9 positions agree with TRBD1. The CDR3 consists of 16 residues. CDR1 is MNHNY and CDR2 is SVGAGI in the germline V gene (reference sequence). V shed 6 bases, J shed 4 bases, and the junction held 13 bases outside the gene matches. The CDR3 bases are TGTGCCAGCAGCCCCGGACAGGGGCTACCGAGTTACGAGCAGTACTTC. As protein: CASSPGQGLPSYEQYF.

The chain is built from TRBV7-3 and TRBJ2-1; 8 bases map to TRBD2. J gave up 6 bases and V 5 bases, and 12 bases lay outside the gene matches. Per the germline V gene, CDR1 is SGHTA and CDR2 is FQGTGA. The CDR3 is 16 amino acids. The CDR3 bases are TGTGCCAGCAGCGCACCCACTAGCGGTATGGGCAATGAGCAGTTCTTC. Protein sequence: CASSAPTSGMGNEQFF.

This clone was seen just once. V usage is TRBV28 and J usage is TRBJ1-1; 8 bases map to TRBD1. CDR1 MDHEN and CDR2 SYDVKM come from the germline V gene. J gave up 5 bases and V 6 bases, and 5 bases lay outside the gene matches. This CDR3 is built from 13 residues. CDR3 residues: CASRAQGATEAFF. The CDR3 nucleotides read TGTGCCAGCAGGGCTCAGGGGGCAACTGAAGCTTTCTTT.

The chain has TRBV5-1 and TRBJ2-3; 8 nucleotides agree with TRBD1. Trimming cost V 1 base and J 2 bases; bases outside gene matches: 6. Germline CDR1 and CDR2: SGHRS and YFSETQ. The CDR3 consists of 16 residues. In DNA form, the CDR3 reads TGCGCCAGCAGCTTGCCGATGGACAGGGACACAGATACGCAGTATTTT. This encodes CASSLPMDRDTDTQYF.

This sequence joins TRBV18 and TRBJ1-5; the match to TRBD1 covers 8 bases. The CDR3 covers 21 residues. The J segment lost 0 bases and the V segment lost 4 bases, leaving 20 bases of the junction unmatched. CDR1 is KGHSH, CDR2 LQKENI, per germline. CDR3 loop: CASSQQGASFVIYYSNQPQHF. CDR3 nucleotide sequence: TGTGCCAGCTCACAGCAGGGGGCAAGTTTTGTAATATACTATAGCAATCAGCCCCAGCATTTT.

This clone was counted between two and nine times. This chain joins TRBV27 and TRBJ2-2; TRBD2 aligns across 10 bases. V lost 3 bases and J lost 10; bases outside the gene matches: 8. The V gene's germline CDR1 is MNHEY and CDR2 SMNVEV (reference sequence). This CDR3 has 15 amino acids. The DNA of the CDR3 is TGTGCCAGCAGTTTTTCGTCTAGCGGGAGTGAGGAGCTGTTTTTT. It translates to CASSFSSSGSEELFF.

V and J are TRBV6-5 and TRBJ1-1; the D is unclear. The CDR3 has 13 amino acids. V lost 10 bases and J 3 bases, leaving 15 bases between the germline ends. CDR1 and CDR2 (germline): MNHEY, SVGAGI. CDR3 DNA: TGTGCCACAAGGCCCCCCGGGGACACTGAAGCTTTCTTT. This codes for CATRPPGDTEAFF.

The chain carries TRBV19 and TRBJ2-6, with D uncertain. Trimming removed 3 bases at V and 0 bases at J, with 12 bases between. The CDR3 consists of 17 residues. Germline V gene data show CDR1 as LNHDA and CDR2 as SQIVND (reference sequence). CDR3 nucleotides: TGTGCCAGTAGTATTCTCCTCCGGGTCTCTGGGGCCAACGTCCTGACTTTC. It yields the protein CASSILLRVSGANVLTF.

This chain connects TRBV6-5 to TRBJ1-5; the D gene is possibly TRBD1 (5 bases). Germline CDR1 is MNHEY and CDR2 is SVGAGI. The CDR3 sequence is 13 residues long. V lost 10 bases to trimming and J lost 11 bases, with 21 bases between them. The CDR3: CAIGQQSNRAQHF. The CDR3 DNA reads as TGTGCCATCGGACAACAGTCAAATCGGGCCCAGCATTTT.

The V gene is TRBV19, the J gene TRBJ1-2; 7 nucleotides line up with TRBD1. CDR1 is LNHDA, CDR2 SQIVND, per germline (reference sequence). The CDR3 is 14 amino acids. With 4 bases clipped from V and 6 bases from J, the junction kept 8 bases outside the gene matches. The DNA for the CDR3 is TGTGCCAGTAGTACACAGGGGTTCTTTGATGGCTACACCTTC. It encodes CASSTQGFFDGYTF. Full variable domain (outside the CDR3, taken from reference TRBV19 and TRBJ1-2): DGGITQSPKYLFRKEGQNVTLSCEQNLNHDAMYWYRQDPGQGLRLIYYSQIVNDFQKGDIAEGYSVSREKKESFPLTVTSAQKNPTAFYLCASSTQGFFDGYTFGSGTRLTVV.

This chain links TRBV21-1 with TRBJ2-2; TRBD1 was called by the table and not checked on the DNA. TRBV21-1 is tagged as a pseudogene. This CDR3 comprises 20 residues. DNA of the CDR3: TGTGCCAGCAGCACCAGACTTCTTTTTCTTATAGGGGGCTTCACCGGGGAGCTGTTTTTT. Its protein product is CASSTRLLFLIGGFTGELFF.

J is TRBJ2-1 and V is TRBV4-2; TRBD2 aligns across 14 bases. V lost 0 bases to trimming and J lost 9 bases; unmatched junction nucleotides: 10. CDR3 length: 18 residues. Per the germline V gene, CDR1 is LGHNA and CDR2 is YNFKEQ. CDR3 DNA: TGTGCCAGCAGCCAAGAAAGACTAGCGGGAGGGGGGGTGGTTGAGCAGTTCTTC. Translation gives CASSQERLAGGGVVEQFF.

The V and J genes are TRBV28 and TRBJ1-1; 8 bases agree with TRBD1. The CDR3 loop spans 16 amino acids. Trimming took 2 bases from V and 5 from J; bases not matched to a gene: 10. Germline CDR1 MDHEN, CDR2 SYDVKM. For the CDR3, the DNA is TGTGCCAGCAGTTTAAATCCAGGGGGCGGGAAAACTGAAGCTTTCTTT. It specifies CASSLNPGGGKTEAFF.

As DNA, the CDR3 is TGTGCCAGCAGTCTAGCGGGAGGGCCGGGCTACGAGCAGTACTTC. Translation gives CASSLAGGPGYEQYF. The V gene is TRBV28, the J gene TRBJ2-7; 12 bases align to TRBD2. CDR1 is MDHEN, CDR2 SYDVKM, per germline. V was pared by 5 bases and J by 3 bases, with 5 bases of the junction left unmatched. The CDR3 runs 15 residues.

With regard to this clone: The same CDR3 is also encoded by other DNA sequences in this sample. CDR3 residues: CASSFGQGEYNEQFF. The CDR3 coding sequence is TGTGCCAGCAGCTTCGGACAGGGGGAATACAATGAGCAGTTCTTC. This rearrangement joins TRBV7-3 to TRBJ2-1, with TRBD1 identical over 10 bases. The CDR3 contains 15 residues. Trimming removed 3 bases from V and 4 bases from J; junction bases left unmatched: 3. The germline CDR1 and CDR2 sequences are SGHTA and FQGTGA.

J is TRBJ1-2 and V is TRBV30, with a weak D call TRBD1 (6 bases). The CDR3 is 12 residues long. Trimming removed 8 bases from V and 4 bases from J, with 14 bases in between. The germline V gene has CDR1 GTSNPN and CDR2 SVGIG (reference sequence). This chain's CDR3 is CAEYRVGYGYTF. The CDR3 DNA sequence: TGTGCCGAATACAGGGTTGGCTATGGCTACACCTTC.

The rearrangement joins TRBV3-1 (or the pseudogene TRBV3-2) to TRBJ2-1; unclear D gene. Germline-derived CDR1 and CDR2 are LGHDT and YNNKEL (reference sequence). With 4 bases removed from V and 7 bases from J, the gap between germline ends came to 17 bases. The CDR3 has 15 amino acids. CDR3 sequence: CASSPNSLVSNEQFF. In DNA form, the CDR3 reads TGTGCCAGCAGCCCAAACTCCCTGGTTTCAAATGAGCAGTTCTTC.

The V call is TRBV28, the J call TRBJ2-7, with D uncertain. From germline, CDR1 is MDHEN and CDR2 SYDVKM. V gave up 4 bases and J gave up 4 bases, with 8 bases separating them. The CDR3 length is 12 residues. The CDR3 coding sequence is TGTGCCAGCAGTTACGGAGATTACGAGCAGTACTTC. It yields the protein CASSYGDYEQYF.

The chain links TRBV5-1 to TRBJ2-1; no clear D. In germline, CDR1 is SGHRS, CDR2 YFSETQ. Trimming left V 4 bases short and J 3 bases short, with 23 bases between. This CDR3 has 18 amino acids. CDR3 sequence reads: CASSRRSPGFFGYNEQFF. In DNA form, the CDR3 reads TGCGCCAGCAGCCGCCGTAGCCCCGGGTTTTTCGGCTACAATGAGCAGTTCTTC.

This chain connects TRBV10-2 to TRBJ2-3; 9 bases match TRBD2. V lost 6 bases and J lost 14; bases outside the gene matches: 6. Germline values: CDR1 WSHSY, CDR2 SAAADI. The CDR3 runs 11 residues. DNA of the CDR3: TGCGCCAGCAGCGGGACTAGCTTACCGTATTTT. Translating gives CASSGTSLPYF.